The 3 T cell receptor beta chains presented below share a single source sample, sequenced in a study of blood T cell repertoires in COVID-19. Using immunoSEQ multiplex PCR, the repertoire was profiled, and TCRdb retains in-frame clones only, with some absent. The data show 150,000 to 250,000 clones, 94% seen once. The material sequenced was peripheral blood. The receptors were sampled from a man aged 30-40 years with COVID-19, enrolled during active disease.

V gene TRBV2 combines with J gene TRBJ1-2, with 9 positions matching TRBD1. V gave up 8 bases and J gave up 7 bases; unmatched junction bases: 11. This CDR3 spans 14 amino acids. The germline V gene encodes CDR1 SNHLY and CDR2 FYNNEI. The CDR3 coding sequence is TGTGCCAGCGGCGAGGACAGGGGATGGTTTGGCTACACCTTC. As protein: CASGEDRGWFGYTF.

This chain uses TRBV27 with TRBJ1-4; the D gene is possibly TRBD1 (5 bases). Trimming stripped 3 bases from V and 8 bases from J, with 13 bases between. CDR1 is MNHEY and CDR2 is SMNVEV in the germline V gene (reference sequence). This CDR3 has 14 residues. CDR3 region: CASSFRVDQEKLFF. The CDR3 nucleotides are TGTGCCAGCAGTTTCAGGGTCGATCAGGAAAAACTGTTTTTT.

This CDR3 is CASSPTKRDREGSYEQYF. The DNA of the CDR3 is TGTGCCAGCTCACCAACCAAACGGGACAGGGAAGGCTCCTACGAGCAGTACTTC. The chain recombines TRBV18 with TRBJ2-7, with 9 bases fitting TRBD1. The CDR3 is made up of 18 amino acids. J was trimmed by 0 bases and V by 2 bases; bases with no gene match: 11. The V gene's germline CDR1 is KGHSH and CDR2 LQKENI. The whole variable domain, remainder taken from reference TRBV18 and TRBJ2-7, is NAGVMQNPRHLVRRRGQEARLRCSPMKGHSHVYWYRQLPEEGLKFMVYLQKENIIDESGMPKERFSAEFPKEGPSILRIQQVVRGDSAAYFCASSPTKRDREGSYEQYFGPGTRLTVT.